One sample yielded the 5 T cell receptor beta chains listed below, sequenced in a study of shared clonotypes between healthy human individuals. Some clones are missing from TCRdb's copy, which holds only in-frame ones; the method was immunoSEQ multiplex PCR. Of 450,000 to 650,000 clones in the sample, around 78% were seen once. Material: PBMCs. The origin of the receptors is a woman between 40 and 55 years old in good health. Some clones in this sample may be carry-over from other donors' samples.

V is TRBV29-1 and J is TRBJ1-2, with 7 bases identical to TRBD1. The length of the CDR3 is 14 residues. CDR1 is SQVTM, CDR2 ANQGSEA, per germline. V was clipped by 6 bases and J by 3 bases; unmatched bases: 10. The CDR3 DNA reads TGCAGCGTCGTGACCGACACAGGGGACTATGGCTACACCTTC. Translation gives CSVVTDTGDYGYTF.

The chain has TRBV4-3 and TRBJ2-1; 10 nucleotides agree with TRBD2. CDR1 is LGHNA and CDR2 is YSLEER in the germline V gene. CDR3 size: 16 residues. V lost 3 bases and J lost 6; bases outside the gene matches: 8. The CDR3 protein is CASSQELGLATNEQFF. The CDR3 nucleotides read TGCGCCAGCAGCCAGGAATTGGGACTAGCGACCAATGAGCAGTTCTTC.

This chain links TRBV18 with TRBJ2-5, with D maybe TRBD1 (6 bases). The J call may be wrong; the DNA end is better matched by TRBJ2-7. Germline CDR1 is KGHSH and CDR2 is LQKENI. CDR3 length: 14 amino acids. The CDR3 sequence: CASSPRQVSYEQYF. The CDR3 DNA reads TGTGCCAGCTCACCCCGACAGGTATCCTACGAGCAGTACTTC.

The genes are TRBV13 and TRBJ1-5, with D maybe TRBD1 (5 bases). The CDR3 loop spans 17 amino acids. The germline CDR1 and CDR2 sequences are PRHDT and FYEKMQ (reference sequence). V was trimmed by 2 bases and J by 5 bases, leaving 19 bases between them. The CDR3 reads CASSLSQGNRLYQPQHF. For the CDR3, the DNA is TGTGCCAGCAGCTTAAGTCAGGGTAACAGGCTATATCAGCCCCAGCATTTT. The full variable domain, with the rest looked up from reference TRBV13 and TRBJ1-5, is AAGVIQSPRHLIKEKRETATLKCYPIPRHDTVYWYQQGPGQDPQFLISFYEKMQSDKGSIPDRFSAQQFSDYHSELNMSSLELGDSALYFCASSLSQGNRLYQPQHFGDGTRLSIL.

This chain links TRBV2 with TRBJ1-2; 9 positions match TRBD1. CDR3 size: 14 residues. The ends lost 5 bases at V and 7 bases at J; junction bases unmatched: 8. Per the germline V gene, CDR1 is SNHLY and CDR2 is FYNNEI. This CDR3 is CASSQSGQGTGYTF. The CDR3 nucleotides are TGTGCCAGCAGTCAGTCGGGACAGGGTACTGGCTACACCTTC.